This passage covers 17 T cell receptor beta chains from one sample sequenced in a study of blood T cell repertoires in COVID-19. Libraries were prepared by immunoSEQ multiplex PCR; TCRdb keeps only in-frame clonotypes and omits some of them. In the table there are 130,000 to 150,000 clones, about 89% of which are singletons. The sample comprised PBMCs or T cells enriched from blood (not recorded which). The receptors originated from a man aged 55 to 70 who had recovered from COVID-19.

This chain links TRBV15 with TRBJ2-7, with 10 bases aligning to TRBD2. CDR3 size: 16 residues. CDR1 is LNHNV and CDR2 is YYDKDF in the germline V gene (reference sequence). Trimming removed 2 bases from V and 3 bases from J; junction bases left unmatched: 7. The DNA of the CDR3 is TGTGCCACCAGCAGACAATCGGCTAGCGGGAGCTACGAGCAGTACTTC. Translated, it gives CATSRQSASGSYEQYF.

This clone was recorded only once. The CDR3 sequence: CATSRVASREYNEQFF. Here the CDR3 DNA reads TGTGCCACCAGCAGAGTGGCCTCGCGGGAATACAATGAGCAGTTCTTC. This chain connects TRBV15 to TRBJ2-1; D might be TRBD2 (6 bases). CDR3 size: 16 residues. Per germline, CDR1 LNHNV and CDR2 YYDKDF (reference sequence). V lost 1 base and J lost 4, with 14 bases in between.

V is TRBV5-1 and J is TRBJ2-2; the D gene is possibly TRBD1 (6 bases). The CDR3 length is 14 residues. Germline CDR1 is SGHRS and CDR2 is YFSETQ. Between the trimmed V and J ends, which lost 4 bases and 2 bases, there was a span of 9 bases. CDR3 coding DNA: TGCGCCAGCAGCCCCGGGACAAACACCGGGGAGCTGTTTTTT. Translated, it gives CASSPGTNTGELFF.

This CDR3 reads CASSYRRQGPGNTIYF. DNA of the CDR3: TGTGCCAGCAGTTACCGTAGACAGGGGCCGGGGAACACCATATATTTT. This rearrangement joins TRBV6-5 to TRBJ1-3; 8 bases match TRBD1. Germline V gene sequence: CDR1 MNHEY, CDR2 SVGAGI. Germline trimming cut 2 bases from V and 7 bases from J; bases unmatched to any gene: 10. This CDR3 has 16 amino acids.

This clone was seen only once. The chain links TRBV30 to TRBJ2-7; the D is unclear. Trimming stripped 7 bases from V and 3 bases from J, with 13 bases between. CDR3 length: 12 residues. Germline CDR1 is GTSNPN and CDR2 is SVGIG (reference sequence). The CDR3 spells CASRLSRYEQYF. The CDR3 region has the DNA TGTGCCTCCAGGTTAAGTCGCTACGAGCAGTACTTC.

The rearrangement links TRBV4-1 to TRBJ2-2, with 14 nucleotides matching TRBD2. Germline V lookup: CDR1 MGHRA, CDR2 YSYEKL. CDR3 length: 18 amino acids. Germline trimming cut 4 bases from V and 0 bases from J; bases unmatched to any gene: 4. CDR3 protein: CASSLRLAGGTNTGELFF. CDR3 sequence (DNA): TGCGCCAGCAGCCTAAGACTAGCGGGGGGGACGAACACCGGGGAGCTGTTTTTT.

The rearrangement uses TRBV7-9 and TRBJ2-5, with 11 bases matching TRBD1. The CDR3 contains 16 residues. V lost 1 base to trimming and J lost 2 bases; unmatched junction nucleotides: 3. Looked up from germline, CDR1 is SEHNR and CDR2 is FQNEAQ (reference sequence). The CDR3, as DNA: TGTGCCAGCAGCTTAGGGGACAGGGGGAAACAAGAGACCCAGTACTTC. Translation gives CASSLGDRGKQETQYF.

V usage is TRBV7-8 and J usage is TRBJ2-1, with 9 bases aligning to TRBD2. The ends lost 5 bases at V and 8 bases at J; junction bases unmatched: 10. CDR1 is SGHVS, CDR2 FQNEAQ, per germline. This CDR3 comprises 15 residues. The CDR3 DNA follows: TGTGCCAGCAGCCTACGAAGCGGGAGGTTGGATGAGCAGTTCTTC. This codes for CASSLRSGRLDEQFF.

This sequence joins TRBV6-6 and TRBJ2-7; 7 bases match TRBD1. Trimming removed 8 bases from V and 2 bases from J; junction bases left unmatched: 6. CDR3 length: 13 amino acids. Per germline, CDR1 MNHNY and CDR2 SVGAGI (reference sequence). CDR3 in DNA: TGTGCCAGCCGACAGGGCCTTCCCTACGAGCAGTACTTC. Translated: CASRQGLPYEQYF.

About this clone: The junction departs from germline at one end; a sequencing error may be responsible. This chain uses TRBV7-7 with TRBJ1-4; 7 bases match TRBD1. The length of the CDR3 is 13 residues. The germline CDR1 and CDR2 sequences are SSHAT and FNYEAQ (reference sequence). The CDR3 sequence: CASSAGGFEKLFF. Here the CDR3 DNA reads TGTGCTAGCAGTGCAGGGGGTTTTGAAAAACTGTTTTTT.

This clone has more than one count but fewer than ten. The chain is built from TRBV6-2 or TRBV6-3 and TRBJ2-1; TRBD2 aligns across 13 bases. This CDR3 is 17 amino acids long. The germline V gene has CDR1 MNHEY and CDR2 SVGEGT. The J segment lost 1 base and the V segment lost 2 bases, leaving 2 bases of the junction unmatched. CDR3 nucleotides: TGTGCCAGCAGTTACCCACTAGCGGGAGGGTCCTACAATGAGCAGTTCTTC. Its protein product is CASSYPLAGGSYNEQFF.

Here the CDR3 reads CASSRDRNDYGYTF. CDR3 coding DNA: TGTGCCAGCAGCCGGGACAGGAACGACTATGGCTACACCTTC. The chain couples TRBV3-1 (or the pseudogene TRBV3-2) to TRBJ1-2; 8 positions match TRBD1. Germline trimming cut 4 bases from V and 3 bases from J; bases unmatched to any gene: 4. The CDR3 length is 14 residues. The germline V gene encodes CDR1 LGHDT and CDR2 YNNKEL (reference sequence).

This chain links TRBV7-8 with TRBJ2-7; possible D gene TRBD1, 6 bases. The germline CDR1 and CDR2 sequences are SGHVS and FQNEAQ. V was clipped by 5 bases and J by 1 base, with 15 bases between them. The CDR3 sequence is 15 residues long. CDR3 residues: CASSASGTLSYEQYF. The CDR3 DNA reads TGTGCCAGCAGCGCCTCCGGGACACTATCCTACGAGCAGTACTTC.

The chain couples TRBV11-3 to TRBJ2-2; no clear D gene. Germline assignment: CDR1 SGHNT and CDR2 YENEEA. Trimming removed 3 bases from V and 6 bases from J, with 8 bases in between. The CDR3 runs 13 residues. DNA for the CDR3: TGTGCCAGCAGCTTTCATCCGGCCGGGGAGCTGTTTTTT. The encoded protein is CASSFHPAGELFF.

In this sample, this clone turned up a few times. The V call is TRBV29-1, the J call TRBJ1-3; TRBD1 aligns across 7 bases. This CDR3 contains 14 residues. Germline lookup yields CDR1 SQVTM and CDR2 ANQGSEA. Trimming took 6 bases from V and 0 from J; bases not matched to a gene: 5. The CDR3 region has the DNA TGCAGCGTCCGGGACAGCAGCTCTGGAAACACCATATATTTT. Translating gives CSVRDSSSGNTIYF.

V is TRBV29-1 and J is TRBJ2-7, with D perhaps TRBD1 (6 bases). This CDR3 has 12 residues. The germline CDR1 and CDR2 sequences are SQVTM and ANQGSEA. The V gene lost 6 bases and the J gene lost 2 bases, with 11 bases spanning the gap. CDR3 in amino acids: CSVGQLPYEQYF. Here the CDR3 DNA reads TGCAGCGTAGGACAGCTTCCCTACGAGCAGTACTTC.

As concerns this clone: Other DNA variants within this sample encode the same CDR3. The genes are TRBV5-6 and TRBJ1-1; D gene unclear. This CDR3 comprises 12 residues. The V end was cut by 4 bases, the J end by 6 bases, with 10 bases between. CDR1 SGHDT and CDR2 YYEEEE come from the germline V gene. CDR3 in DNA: TGTGCCAGCAGCCGGAGGTGGTCTGAAGCTTTCTTT. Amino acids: CASSRRWSEAFF.